The present T cell receptor (beta chain) was sequenced within a study of shared clonotypes between healthy human individuals. CDR3 size: 15 residues. Trimming shortened V by 0 bases and J by 3 bases, and 11 bases separated the two germline ends. Looked up from germline, CDR1 is MNHNS and CDR2 is SASEGT. Produced via immunoSEQ multiplex PCR; TCRdb's table is partial and in-frame only. The table includes a few hundred thousand clones, around 97% detected once. The receptor was isolated from a woman in her twenties or thirties in good health. The specimen was naive CD4+ T cells sorted from blood. Documented subset: CD45RA+ positively selected. The chain joins TRBV6-1 to TRBJ2-5; D gene uncertain. For the CDR3, the DNA is TGTGCCAGCAGTGAAGCCAAAACCGGTAAAGAGACCCAGTACTTC. Translated, it gives CASSEAKTGKETQYF.